The 11 T cell receptor beta chains listed next were all sequenced from one sample in a study of cytomegalovirus exposure and HLA in healthy donors. The PCR contained 60 Vbeta and 13 Jbeta primers. Assay used: immunoSEQ multiplex PCR; TCRdb lists only in-frame clones, some missing. The sample table sets out some 130,000 clones. The sequenced sample was PBMCs. The receptors were gathered from a man aged 18 to 35 in good health and CMV-seronegative.

The V and J genes are TRBV7-3 and TRBJ1-2; D not resolved. Per the germline V gene, CDR1 is SGHTA and CDR2 is FQGTGA. This CDR3 region has 15 residues. Deletions cut 1 base from V and 8 bases from J, with 17 bases between. The CDR3 sequence is CASSLNEGPLTGYTF. CDR3 nucleotide sequence: TGTGCCAGCAGCTTAAATGAGGGCCCCTTAACCGGCTACACCTTC. Complete variable domain (other parts from reference TRBV7-3 and TRBJ1-2): GAGVSQTPSNKVTEKGKYVELRCDPISGHTALYWYRQSLGQGPEFLIYFQGTGAADDSGLPNDRFFAVRPEGSVSTLKIQRTERGDSAVYLCASSLNEGPLTGYTFGSGTRLTVV.

The rearrangement joins TRBV27 to TRBJ2-7; 7 bases map to TRBD1. CDR1 and CDR2 from the germline V gene are MNHEY and SMNVEV (reference sequence). This CDR3 comprises 14 residues. V was clipped by 6 bases and J by 6 bases; unmatched bases: 11. The CDR3 region has the DNA TGTGCCAGCAGACCAGGGACAGTTTGGTCCGAGCAGTACTTC. Residues: CASRPGTVWSEQYF.

Here the CDR3 reads CAISELGARSNYGYTF. The DNA of the CDR3 is TGTGCCATCAGTGAGCTGGGGGCTAGGTCTAACTATGGCTACACCTTC. This chain joins TRBV10-3 and TRBJ1-2; possible D gene TRBD1, 6 bases. V was clipped by 2 bases and J by 0 bases, with 13 bases between them. CDR3 length equals 16 residues. The germline gives CDR1 ENHRY, CDR2 SYGVKD.

The chain carries TRBV29-1 and TRBJ2-7, with D possibly matching TRBD1 (6 bases). Trimming removed 4 bases from V and 2 bases from J, with 6 bases in between. Looked up from germline, CDR1 is SQVTM and CDR2 is ANQGSEA. The CDR3 runs to 11 residues. For the CDR3, the DNA is TGCAGCGTTGGGACAGCCTACGAGCAGTACTTC. This translates into CSVGTAYEQYF.

J is TRBJ1-6 and V is TRBV5-1; possible D gene TRBD1, 6 bases. The CDR3 is 15 residues long. V shed 5 bases and J shed 9 bases, with 18 bases lying between them. The V gene's germline CDR1 is SGHRS and CDR2 YFSETQ. CDR3 sequence: CASRGPTGSGSPLHF. The CDR3 region has the DNA TGCGCCAGCAGGGGACCGACAGGTTCGGGTTCACCCCTCCACTTT. Looking up the rest from reference TRBV5-1 and TRBJ1-6 gives the full variable domain: KAGVTQTPRYLIKTRGQQVTLSCSPISGHRSVSWYQQTPGQGLQFLFEYFSETQRNKGNFPGRFSGRQFSNSRSEMNVSTLELGDSALYLCASRGPTGSGSPLHFGNGTRLTVT.

This rearrangement joins TRBV5-1 to TRBJ1-2; 7 bases map to TRBD1. V shed 4 bases and J 1 base; nucleotides not matched to a gene: 10. Germline CDR1 and CDR2: SGHRS and YFSETQ. This CDR3 has 16 amino acids. DNA of the CDR3: TGCGCCAGCAGCGGAGGGACAGCCAAAGTTAACTATGGCTACACCTTC. Amino acid sequence: CASSGGTAKVNYGYTF.

The rearrangement uses TRBV5-1 and TRBJ2-2; 7 nucleotides match TRBD1. CDR1 is SGHRS, CDR2 YFSETQ, per germline. The CDR3 consists of 14 residues. Losses at the gene ends were 4 bases for V and 4 bases for J; bases not matched to a gene: 4. CDR3 nucleotides: TGCGCCAGCAGCCCGGACAGGTTCACCGGGGAGCTGTTTTTT. This encodes CASSPDRFTGELFF.

The chain combines TRBV2 with TRBJ2-6; perhaps TRBD1 as D (5 bases). This CDR3 contains 14 residues. CDR1 SNHLY and CDR2 FYNNEI come from the germline V gene. The ends were cut back, 5 bases at V and 0 bases at J, with 5 bases in the middle. The CDR3 protein is CASSTGSGANVLTF. The CDR3 DNA reads as TGTGCCAGCAGTACAGGCTCTGGGGCCAACGTCCTGACTTTC.

This rearrangement joins TRBV15 to TRBJ2-3; possible D gene TRBD1, 6 bases. This CDR3 is built from 13 residues. CDR1 and CDR2 (germline): LNHNV, YYDKDF (reference sequence). Trimming removed 6 bases from V and 1 base from J, with 8 bases in between. The CDR3 loop is CATSNRGTDTQYF. Here the CDR3 DNA reads TGTGCCACCAGTAACAGGGGCACAGATACGCAGTATTTT.

V is TRBV27 and J is TRBJ2-7; the match to TRBD1 covers 9 bases. The CDR3 extends over 16 amino acids. Germline V CDR1 and CDR2: MNHEY, SMNVEV (reference sequence). Trimming at V came to 4 bases and at J to 3 bases, leaving 10 bases not matched to a gene. The CDR3 region is CASSYTNLGQGYEQYF. In DNA, the CDR3 is TGTGCCAGCAGTTACACTAATCTGGGACAGGGCTACGAGCAGTACTTC.

The V and J genes are TRBV20-1 and TRBJ1-1; 7 nucleotides align to TRBD1. V shed 6 bases, J shed 11 bases, and the junction held 9 bases outside the gene matches. Germline CDR1 DFQATT, CDR2 SNEGSKA (reference sequence). The CDR3 has 11 amino acids. The CDR3 loop reads CSAPTGLGAFF. CDR3 in DNA: TGCAGTGCGCCGACAGGGCTCGGGGCTTTCTTT.